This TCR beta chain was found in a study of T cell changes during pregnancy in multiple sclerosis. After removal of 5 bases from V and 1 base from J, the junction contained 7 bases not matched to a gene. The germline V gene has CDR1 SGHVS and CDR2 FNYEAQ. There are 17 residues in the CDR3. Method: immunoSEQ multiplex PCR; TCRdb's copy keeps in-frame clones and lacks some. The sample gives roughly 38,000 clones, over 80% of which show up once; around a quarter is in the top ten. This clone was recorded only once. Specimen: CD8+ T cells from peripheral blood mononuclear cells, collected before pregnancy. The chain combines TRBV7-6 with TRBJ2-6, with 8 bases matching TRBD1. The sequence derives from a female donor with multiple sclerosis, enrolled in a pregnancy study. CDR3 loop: CASSRQGLGSGANVLTF. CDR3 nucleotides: TGTGCCAGCAGCCGACAGGGGCTGGGGTCTGGGGCCAACGTCCTGACTTTC. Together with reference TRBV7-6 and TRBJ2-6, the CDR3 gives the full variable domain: GAGVSQSPRYKVTKRGQDVALRCDPISGHVSLYWYRQALGQGPEFLTYFNYEAQQDKSGLPNDRFSAERPEGSISTLTIQRTEQRDSAMYRCASSRQGLGSGANVLTFGAGSRLTVL.